The entry that follows covers one T cell receptor (beta chain) sequence. The target antigen is unknown. This sample stems from a study of cytomegalovirus exposure and HLA in healthy donors. PCR primers comprised 60 Vbeta and 13 Jbeta primers. Assay: immunoSEQ multiplex PCR; the TCRdb copy retains only in-frame clones and omits some. The sample has about 150,000 clones; around three quarters are singletons. Study outcomes and limitations: Later work found most CMV-associated TCR beta chains apparently HLA-restricted. Among the sequence variants, a highly shared cluster was likely an artifact of sequencing. Cytomegalovirus association was listed for around 170 TCR beta chains. Most sequenced TCRs were rare (though some public TCRs occurred in many donors).

The V and J ends lost 5 bases and 6 bases, in that order; junction bases with no gene match: 10. Germline CDR1 reads MGHDK; CDR2 reads SYGVNS. The CDR3 length is 16 residues. The V call is TRBV25-1, the J call TRBJ2-1; 10 nucleotides match TRBD2. The sequence was collected from a man in his forties in good health and CMV-seronegative. The sample taken for sequencing was PBMCs. DNA of the CDR3: TGTGCCAGCAGTCCTCCAGGACTAGCGGAGATCAATGAGCAGTTCTTC. Protein: CASSPPGLAEINEQFF.